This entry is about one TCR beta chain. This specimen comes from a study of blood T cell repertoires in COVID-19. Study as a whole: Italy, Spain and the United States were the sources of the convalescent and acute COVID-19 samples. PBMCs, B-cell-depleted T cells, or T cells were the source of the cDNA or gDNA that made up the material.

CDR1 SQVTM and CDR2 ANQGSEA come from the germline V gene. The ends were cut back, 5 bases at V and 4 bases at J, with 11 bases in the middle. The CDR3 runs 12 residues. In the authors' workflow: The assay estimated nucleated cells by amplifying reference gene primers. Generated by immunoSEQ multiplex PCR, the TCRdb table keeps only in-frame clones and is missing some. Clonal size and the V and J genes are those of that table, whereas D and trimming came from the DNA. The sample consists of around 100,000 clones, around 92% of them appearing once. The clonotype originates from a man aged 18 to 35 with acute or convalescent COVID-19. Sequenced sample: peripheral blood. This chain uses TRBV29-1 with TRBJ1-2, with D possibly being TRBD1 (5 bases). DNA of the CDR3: TGCAGCGTTTGGGAGGGGAGCTATGGCTACACCTTC. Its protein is CSVWEGSYGYTF.